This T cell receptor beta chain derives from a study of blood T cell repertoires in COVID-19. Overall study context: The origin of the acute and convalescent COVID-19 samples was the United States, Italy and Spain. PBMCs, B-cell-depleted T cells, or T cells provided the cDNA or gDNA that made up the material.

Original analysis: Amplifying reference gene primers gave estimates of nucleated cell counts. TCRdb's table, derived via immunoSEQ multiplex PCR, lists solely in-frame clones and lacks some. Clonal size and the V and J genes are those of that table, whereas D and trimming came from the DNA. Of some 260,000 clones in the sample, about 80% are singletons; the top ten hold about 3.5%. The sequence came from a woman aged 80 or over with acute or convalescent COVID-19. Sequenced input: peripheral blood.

DNA of the CDR3: TGTGCCAGCAGCCTGCCGACGACAAGCACTGAAGCTTTCTTT. Amino acid sequence: CASSLPTTSTEAFF. The rearrangement uses TRBV28 and TRBJ1-1; D ambiguous. V lost 6 bases, J lost 4 bases, and 15 bases lay in between. Germline lookup yields CDR1 MDHEN and CDR2 SYDVKM. The CDR3 contains 14 residues. Complete variable domain (other parts from reference TRBV28 and TRBJ1-1): DVKVTQSSRYLVKRTGEKVFLECVQDMDHENMFWYRQDPGLGLRLIYFSYDVKMKEKGDIPEGYSVSREKKERFSLILESASTNQTSMYLCASSLPTTSTEAFFGQGTRLTVV.